A selection of T cell receptor beta chains follows, all from one sample in a study of T cells after yellow fever vaccination. TCRdb recomputed calls from the 5' RACE reads with MiXCR, one row per CDR3 protein. This sample carries fewer than 350,000 distinct CDR3 sequences, about 4.5% of them seen once, and the ten largest clones take roughly a fifth. This specimen was PBMCs, taken 15 days after the yellow fever booster vaccination. These receptors were taken from a man younger than 35 who received the YFV17D yellow fever vaccine. CDR3s include the opening cysteine and the closing phenylalanine or tryptophan. The order of the fields is clone size, J gene, V gene, D gene, CDR3 DNA, CDR3 protein. The D gene is left open where the match is weak. Expanded clones get a size class; other rows say once, few or many, or leave the size out.

few	TRBJ1-1	TRBV6-1	TRBD1	TGTGCCAGCAGTGACCAGGGGGGCACTGAAGCTTTCTTT	CASSDQGGTEAFF
many	TRBJ2-6	TRBV4-1	.	TGCGCCAGCAGCCAAGATACCTACTCTGGGGCCAACGTCCTGACTTTC	CASSQDTYSGANVLTF
few	TRBJ1-1	TRBV5-6	.	TGTGCCAGCAGCTTGCAGCCGGGCCTAGACACTGAAGCTTTCTTT	CASSLQPGLDTEAFF
few	TRBJ2-3	TRBV20-1	.	TGCAGTGCTAGAGGGGGGGTCGGCACAGATACGCAGTATTTT	CSARGGVGTDTQYF
many	TRBJ2-3	TRBV24-1	.	TGTGCCACCGGCCCCGGAGATACGCAGTATTTT	CATGPGDTQYF
many	TRBJ2-1	TRBV28	.	TGTGCCAGCAGTTGGGATAGCGATTACAATGAGCAGTTCTTC	CASSWDSDYNEQFF
few	TRBJ2-2	TRBV6-2/TRBV6-3	TRBD2	TGTGCCAGCCGAAAATTAGGGAATAGCGGGGACCGAGGAACCGGGGAGCTGTTTTTT	CASRKLGNSGDRGTGELFF
few	TRBJ2-1	TRBV5-1	TRBD2	TGCGCCAGCAGGGTAGGACTAGCGGGTGATGAGCAGTTCTTC	CASRVGLAGDEQFF
few	TRBJ2-3	TRBV20-1	TRBD2	TGCAGTGCTAGAGATCTTAGCGGGGGGCCGCCAGATACGCAGTATTTT	CSARDLSGGPPDTQYF
many	TRBJ2-5	TRBV6-5	TRBD2	TGTGCCAGCAGGCGGAGCGGGGGGCCGAAAGAGACCCAGTACTTC	CASRRSGGPKETQYF
few	TRBJ2-1	TRBV28	TRBD1	TGTGCCCATCAGGGGGCGTCCTACAATGAGCAGTTCTTC	CAHQGASYNEQFF
many	TRBJ2-3	TRBV7-6	.	TGTGCCAGCAGCTTATCCTCTCAAGGACCTCAAACAGATACGCAGTATTTT	CASSLSSQGPQTDTQYF
many	TRBJ1-2	TRBV7-2	TRBD1	TGTGCCAGCAGCCGGGGGGACAGCTTAGGGAGTGGCTACACCTTC	CASSRGDSLGSGYTF
few	TRBJ1-5	TRBV6-5	.	TGTGCCAGCAGTTACTCTTCGGTGCGTAGCACCCAGCATTTT	CASSYSSVRSTQHF
.	TRBJ2-5	TRBV20-1	TRBD2	TGCAGTGCTAGTGTAACTGTTCGAAGCGGGGAAGAGACCCAGTACTTC	CSASVTVRSGEETQYF
.	TRBJ1-2	TRBV12-3/TRBV12-4	.	TGTGCCAGCAGTTTGAAACCAGATGGCTACACCTTC	CASSLKPDGYTF
many	TRBJ1-5	TRBV7-6	.	TGTGCCAGCAGCTTGGACCCCTCAAGGCCCCAGCATTTT	CASSLDPSRPQHF
few	TRBJ2-3	TRBV5-5	.	TGTGCCAGCAGCCCGGGTTTTTTGGCGGGACCTTACACAGATACGCAGTATTTT	CASSPGFLAGPYTDTQYF
many	TRBJ2-1	TRBV4-3	TRBD1	TGCGCCAGCAGCGTACAGGGGAAGAGCTCCTACAATGAGCAGTTCTTC	CASSVQGKSSYNEQFF
many	TRBJ2-7	TRBV27	TRBD2	TGTGCCAGCAGTCACCGGACTAGCGGCGCTAACTACGAGCAGTACTTC	CASSHRTSGANYEQYF
.	TRBJ2-5	TRBV18	.	TGTGCCAGCGCTCGCGAGAGACAAGAGACCCAGTACTTC	CASARERQETQYF
many	TRBJ2-1	TRBV10-3	.	TGTGCCATCAGTGAGAACCCTAGAGGGTCCTACAATGAGCAGTTCTTC	CAISENPRGSYNEQFF
many	TRBJ2-2	TRBV7-9	.	TGTGCCACTTCGATTAGGTACACCGGGGAGCTGTTTTTT	CATSIRYTGELFF
many	TRBJ2-5	TRBV24-1	TRBD1	TGTGCCACCAGTGGAAAGGGGGCAGGAGAGACCCAGTACTTC	CATSGKGAGETQYF
many	TRBJ2-3	TRBV4-3	.	TGCGCCAGCAGCCAAGGATCAGGTTATACTAGCACAGATACGCAGTATTTT	CASSQGSGYTSTDTQYF
.	TRBJ1-2	TRBV7-9	.	TGTGCCAGCAGCTTAAACACCTTC	CASSLNTF
few	TRBJ1-2	TRBV5-6	.	TGTGCCAGCAGCCCGCGAGGACCGGTCTATGGCTACACCTTC	CASSPRGPVYGYTF
many	TRBJ2-3	TRBV7-9	TRBD1	TGTGCCAGCAGCTTTCGACAGGGGGGTCCAGATACGCAGTATTTT	CASSFRQGGPDTQYF
few	TRBJ1-6	TRBV29-1	.	TGCAGCGTTGCACACCCGAGCTCCTATAATTCACCCCTCCACTTT	CSVAHPSSYNSPLHF
many	TRBJ2-3	TRBV7-9	.	TGTGCCAGCAGCTTAGCGGCAGGGGCCCACACAGATACGCAGTATTTT	CASSLAAGAHTDTQYF
.	TRBJ2-1	TRBV7-2	TRBD1	TGTGCCAGCAGCGCGGACAGGGGGGCCAATGAGCAGTTCTTC	CASSADRGANEQFF